Shown below are 22 T cell receptor beta chains from a single sample sequenced in a study of blood T cell repertoires in COVID-19. Some clones are missing from TCRdb's copy, which holds only in-frame ones; the method was immunoSEQ multiplex PCR. The data contain 200,000 to 250,000 clones, around 83% of them singletons. Sequencing was carried out using peripheral blood. The receptors were gathered from a man between 25 and 39 years old who had recovered from COVID-19.

V gene TRBV28 combines with J gene TRBJ1-5; D gene uncertain. This CDR3 is 13 amino acids long. V gave up 3 bases and J gave up 3 bases, with 6 bases separating them. CDR1 is MDHEN and CDR2 is SYDVKM in the germline V gene. This CDR3 is CASSLGNNQPQHF. CDR3 bases: TGTGCCAGCAGTTTGGGCAACAATCAGCCCCAGCATTTT.

This chain uses TRBV4-2 with TRBJ2-4; TRBD2 matches at 8 bases. CDR1 and CDR2 from the germline V gene are LGHNA and YNFKEQ. This CDR3 region has 16 residues. V gave up 3 bases and J gave up 8 bases; unmatched junction bases: 12. This chain's CDR3 is CASSQDLGRGEDIQYF. In DNA, the CDR3 is TGTGCCAGCAGCCAGGACCTTGGGCGGGGGGAAGACATTCAGTACTTC.

The CDR3 here is CASSQDTAYEQYV. In DNA form, the CDR3 reads TGTGCCAGCAGCCAAGATACAGCCTACGAGCAGTACGTC. The chain couples TRBV11-2 to TRBJ2-7; D is unclear. The V end lost 5 bases, the J end lost 2 bases, and 10 bases lay between the germline ends. From germline, CDR1 is SGHAT and CDR2 FQNNGV. The CDR3 covers 13 residues.

V usage is TRBV7-9 and J usage is TRBJ2-7, with TRBD1 matching 9 bases. The CDR3 has 16 residues. Losses at the gene ends were 1 base for V and 2 bases for J; bases not matched to a gene: 6. From germline, CDR1 is SEHNR and CDR2 FQNEAQ (reference sequence). CDR3 amino acids: CASSLEVQGAPYEQYF. The CDR3 DNA sequence: TGTGCCAGCAGCTTAGAGGTACAGGGGGCCCCCTACGAGCAGTACTTC.

This clone was recorded only once. The chain employs TRBV6-5 and TRBJ2-3, with TRBD1 matching over 9 bases. Unmatched junction bases numbered 8, after V lost 2 bases and J lost 5 bases. The CDR3 is 16 residues long. Germline V lookup: CDR1 MNHEY, CDR2 SVGAGI. CDR3 in DNA: TGTGCCAGCAGTTACACACAGGGGGCTTCCAGAGATACGCAGTATTTT. It yields the protein CASSYTQGASRDTQYF.

The rearrangement joins TRBV4-1 to TRBJ2-3; 7 bases are shared with TRBD2. After removal of 0 bases from V and 2 bases from J, the junction contained 5 bases not matched to a gene. The CDR3 loop spans 16 amino acids. The V gene's germline CDR1 is MGHRA and CDR2 YSYEKL. The CDR3 DNA reads TGCGCCAGCAGCCAAGAACCAGCGGGGTCCACAGATACGCAGTATTTT. Translating it yields CASSQEPAGSTDTQYF.

This sequence joins TRBV19 and TRBJ1-1; tentatively, D is TRBD1 (6 bases). Trimming cost V 6 bases and J 3 bases, with 8 bases left between them. This CDR3 has 12 residues. Germline CDR1 LNHDA, CDR2 SQIVND (reference sequence). CDR3 region: CASRGQDTEAFF. DNA of the CDR3: TGTGCCAGTAGGGGACAAGACACTGAAGCTTTCTTT.

This clone has a single count. The chain links TRBV7-8 to TRBJ2-5; D may be TRBD2 (6 bases). CDR1 and CDR2 from the germline V gene are SGHVS and FQNEAQ. Trimming removed 5 bases from V and 3 bases from J, with 22 bases in between. The CDR3 is 17 amino acids. CDR3 coding DNA: TGTGCCAGCAGCAAACAGATCGGGAGACCAAGGGAAGAGACCCAGTACTTC. As protein: CASSKQIGRPREETQYF.

The chain is built from TRBV5-1 and TRBJ2-2; 10 bases fit TRBD1. Trimming at V came to 6 bases and at J to 4 bases, leaving 3 bases not matched to a gene. In germline, CDR1 is SGHRS, CDR2 YFSETQ. CDR3 length: 14 residues. Here the CDR3 reads CASMDRGGTGELFF. Here the CDR3 DNA reads TGCGCCAGCATGGACAGGGGGGGCACCGGGGAGCTGTTTTTT.

This sequence joins TRBV6-1 and TRBJ2-6; D perhaps matches TRBD1 (6 bases). V was clipped by 3 bases and J by 2 bases, with 14 bases between them. The CDR3 is 17 residues long. In germline, CDR1 is MNHNS, CDR2 SASEGT. CDR3 residues: CASSEDSLFAGANVLTF. CDR3 coding DNA: TGTGCCAGCAGTGAGGACAGTCTTTTTGCTGGGGCCAACGTCCTGACTTTC.

This clone has a single count. CDR3 in amino acids: CASSIYQGAPEAFF. In DNA, the CDR3 is TGTGCCAGTAGTATATATCAGGGGGCTCCTGAAGCTTTCTTT. The chain uses TRBV19 and TRBJ1-1; 8 nucleotides line up with TRBD1. The CDR3 runs to 14 residues. After removal of 2 bases from V and 6 bases from J, the junction contained 5 bases not matched to a gene. In germline, CDR1 is LNHDA, CDR2 SQIVND (reference sequence).

V and J are TRBV7-9 and TRBJ2-1; D not certain. The CDR3 covers 12 residues. V lost 2 bases and J lost 7, with 6 bases in between. Per germline, CDR1 SEHNR and CDR2 FQNEAQ (reference sequence). The CDR3 sequence: CASSLTSNEQFF. CDR3 coding DNA: TGTGCCAGCAGCTTAACTTCTAATGAGCAGTTCTTC.

The chain has TRBV6-2 or TRBV6-3 and TRBJ1-5, with TRBD1 as a possible D gene (6 bases). V shed 0 bases and J shed 6 bases, with 15 bases lying between them. The V gene's germline CDR1 is MNHEY and CDR2 SVGEGT. CDR3 size: 16 residues. CDR3 in amino acids: CASSYSVDRRGQPQHF. CDR3 in DNA: TGTGCCAGCAGTTACTCGGTTGACAGGCGCGGTCAGCCCCAGCATTTT.

The chain recombines TRBV29-1 with TRBJ2-7; a possible D gene is TRBD1 (6 bases). The CDR3 consists of 12 residues. Trimming took off 6 bases at V and 2 bases at J, with 11 bases between the two ends. The V gene's germline CDR1 is SQVTM and CDR2 ANQGSEA. CDR3 in amino acids: CSVLTGTYEQYV. DNA for the CDR3: TGCAGCGTACTGACAGGAACCTACGAGCAGTACGTC.

This chain links TRBV10-1 with TRBJ1-1, with 7 bases that match TRBD1. V shed 3 bases, J shed 0 bases, and the junction held 4 bases outside the gene matches. The germline gives CDR1 WNHNN, CDR2 SYGVQD (reference sequence). The CDR3 has 15 residues. CDR3 nucleotide sequence: TGCGCCAGCAGTGATACACAGGGGATGAACACTGAAGCTTTCTTT. Its protein product is CASSDTQGMNTEAFF.

The chain recombines TRBV13 with TRBJ2-5; 8 bases agree with TRBD1. Per germline, CDR1 PRHDT and CDR2 FYEKMQ (reference sequence). The junction had 12 bases not matched to a gene; V was cut back by 4 bases and J by 5 bases. The CDR3 sequence is 16 residues long. The CDR3: CASSSRRQGARETQYF. For the CDR3, the DNA is TGTGCCAGCAGCTCCCGTCGGCAGGGGGCGCGGGAGACCCAGTACTTC.

Points on this clone: The sample has other DNA sequences that encode this CDR3 too. The chain recombines TRBV3-1 (or the pseudogene TRBV3-2) with TRBJ1-1, with D perhaps TRBD1 (6 bases). Looked up from germline, CDR1 is LGHDT and CDR2 is YNNKEL (reference sequence). V lost 3 bases and J lost 5, with 10 bases in between. The CDR3 spans 13 residues. The CDR3 DNA reads as TGTGCCAGCAGCCAGAGGGGGGGAACTGAAGCTTTCTTT. Protein product: CASSQRGGTEAFF.

This clone was observed a handful of times. In DNA form, the CDR3 reads TGCAGCGTGATTTGGAGGGACAGGGGGTACACCGGGGAGCTGTTTTTT. Its protein product is CSVIWRDRGYTGELFF. This sequence joins TRBV29-1 and TRBJ2-2, with 11 bases that match TRBD1. This CDR3 contains 16 residues. V lost 6 bases, J lost 3 bases, and 9 bases stayed unmatched. The germline CDR1 and CDR2 sequences are SQVTM and ANQGSEA.

This chain connects TRBV6-5 to TRBJ1-3, with D maybe TRBD1 (6 bases). V was clipped by 0 bases and J by 10 bases, with 13 bases between them. Germline V CDR1 and CDR2: MNHEY, SVGAGI. The CDR3 is 14 residues long. In DNA form, the CDR3 reads TGTGCCAGCAGTTACTCGTACGCAGGGGATACCATATATTTT. Amino acids: CASSYSYAGDTIYF.

This chain links TRBV13 with TRBJ1-5; D uncertain. Per the germline V gene, CDR1 is PRHDT and CDR2 is FYEKMQ (reference sequence). Trimming removed 0 bases from V and 11 bases from J, with 11 bases in between. This CDR3 is built from 13 residues. CDR3 coding DNA: TGTGCCAGCAGCTTAGGAGTTGGGAGCTCCCAGCATTTT. This translates into CASSLGVGSSQHF. Filled out from reference TRBV13 and TRBJ1-5, the complete variable domain reads AAGVIQSPRHLIKEKRETATLKCYPIPRHDTVYWYQQGPGQDPQFLISFYEKMQSDKGSIPDRFSAQQFSDYHSELNMSSLELGDSALYFCASSLGVGSSQHFGDGTRLSIL.

V is TRBV6-5 and J is TRBJ1-1; 8 bases map to TRBD1. The trim removed 5 bases at V and 5 bases at J, leaving 7 bases unmatched. The CDR3 is 14 residues long. Germline CDR1 is MNHEY and CDR2 is SVGAGI. The CDR3 loop is CASSTGQGGTEAFF. CDR3 nucleotide sequence: TGTGCCAGCAGTACCGGACAGGGCGGGACTGAAGCTTTCTTT.

V is TRBV28 and J is TRBJ2-2; weak D call: TRBD2 (6 bases). The V end lost 6 bases, the J end lost 5 bases, and 16 bases lay between the germline ends. Germline V CDR1 and CDR2: MDHEN, SYDVKM. CDR3 length equals 15 residues. In DNA, the CDR3 is TGTGCCAGCAGAATGGGACTGAGATATACCGGGGAGCTGTTTTTT. Amino acid sequence: CASRMGLRYTGELFF. Complete variable domain (other parts from reference TRBV28 and TRBJ2-2): DVKVTQSSRYLVKRTGEKVFLECVQDMDHENMFWYRQDPGLGLRLIYFSYDVKMKEKGDIPEGYSVSREKKERFSLILESASTNQTSMYLCASRMGLRYTGELFFGEGSRLTVL.